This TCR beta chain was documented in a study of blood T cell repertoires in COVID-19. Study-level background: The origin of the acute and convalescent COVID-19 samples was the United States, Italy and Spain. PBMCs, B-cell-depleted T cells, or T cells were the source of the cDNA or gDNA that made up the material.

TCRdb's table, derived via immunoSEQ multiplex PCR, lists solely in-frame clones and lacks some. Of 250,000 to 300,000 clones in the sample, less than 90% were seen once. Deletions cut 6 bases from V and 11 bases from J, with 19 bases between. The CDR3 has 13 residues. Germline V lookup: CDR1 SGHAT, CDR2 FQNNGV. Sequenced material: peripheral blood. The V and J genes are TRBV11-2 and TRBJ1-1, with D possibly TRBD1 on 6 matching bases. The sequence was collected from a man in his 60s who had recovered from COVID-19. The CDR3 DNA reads TGTGCCAGCAGTCCCGGGACACGCCAAGAGGCTTTCTTT. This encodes CASSPGTRQEAFF.